This TCR beta chain is from a study of blood T cell repertoires in COVID-19. Patients of the Seattle cohort, enrolled during active infection, were followed longitudinally. CDR3 size: 15 residues. V shed 4 bases and J 2 bases; nucleotides not matched to a gene: 4. Germline loops: CDR1 SGHRS, CDR2 YFSETQ. In the authors' methods: Nucleated cell number was recorded as an estimate derived from reference gene primer amplification. The assay was immunoSEQ multiplex PCR, and TCRdb's table has in-frame clones only and misses some. V, J and clone size derive from that table, while D and trimming were established from the DNA sequence. The sample yields fewer than 300,000 clones, approximately 90% seen once.

This chain joins TRBV5-1 and TRBJ2-7; 12 bases line up with TRBD2. Specimen: peripheral blood. The clonotype comes from a woman between 45 and 65 years old with COVID-19, enrolled during active disease. The CDR3 DNA reads TGCGCCAGCAGCCCAGGACTAGCGGGAACCTACGAGCAGTACTTC. It specifies CASSPGLAGTYEQYF.